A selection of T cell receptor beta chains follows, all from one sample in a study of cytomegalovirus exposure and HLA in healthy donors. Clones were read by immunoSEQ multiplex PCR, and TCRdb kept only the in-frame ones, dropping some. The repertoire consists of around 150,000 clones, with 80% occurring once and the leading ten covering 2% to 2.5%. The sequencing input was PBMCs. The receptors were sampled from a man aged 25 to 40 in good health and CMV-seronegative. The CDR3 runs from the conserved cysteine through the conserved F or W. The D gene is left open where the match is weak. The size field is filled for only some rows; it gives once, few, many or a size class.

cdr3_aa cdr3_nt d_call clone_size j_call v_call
CASSFEASEQFF TGCGCCAGCAGCTTCGAAGCATCTGAGCAGTTCTTC NA NA TRBJ2-1 TRBV5-1
CASSQLTNEKLFF TGCGCCAGCAGCCAACTGACTAATGAAAAACTGTTTTTT NA few TRBJ1-4 TRBV4-1
CSVGGGGQPQNF TGCAGCGTTGGTGGGGGCGGGCAGCCCCAGAATTTT NA NA TRBJ1-5 TRBV29-1
CASSELSSGSLGYNEQFF TGTGCCAGCAGTGAATTGTCTAGCGGGAGCCTAGGATACAATGAGCAGTTCTTC TRBD2 NA TRBJ2-1 TRBV25-1
CASSQDSGLFTEAFF TGCGCCAGCAGCCAAGATTCGGGGTTATTCACTGAAGCTTTCTTT NA NA TRBJ1-1 TRBV4-1
CSSSLGQERPYF TGTTCCAGCAGCTTGGGACAGGAGAGACCCTACTTC TRBD1 NA TRBJ2-7 TRBV7-9
CASSSLTSGGQDTQYF TGTGCCAGCAGTTCCCTGACTAGCGGGGGGCAAGATACGCAGTATTTT TRBD2 NA TRBJ2-3 TRBV27
CASSYSAHLRAEAFF TGTGCCAGCAGTTACTCAGCGCACCTCCGGGCTGAAGCTTTCTTT NA NA TRBJ1-1 TRBV6-6
CSVVRGHEQFF TGCAGCGTTGTCCGAGGTCATGAGCAGTTCTTC NA NA TRBJ2-1 TRBV29-1
CASSSGTSGVDEQFF TGCGCCAGCAGCTCCGGGACTAGCGGGGTCGATGAGCAGTTCTTC TRBD2 NA TRBJ2-1 TRBV5-1
CASTGDRSYEQYF TGTGCCAGCACGGGAGACAGAAGCTACGAGCAGTACTTC NA NA TRBJ2-7 TRBV6-1
CASSSGQAGAYEQYF TGTGCCAGCAGTTCAGGACAGGCCGGGGCCTACGAGCAGTACTTC TRBD1 NA TRBJ2-7 TRBV6-5
CSVEYNYEQYF TGCAGCGTTGAATACAACTACGAGCAGTACTTC NA NA TRBJ2-7 TRBV29-1